Sequencing of this TCR beta chain was carried out in a study of blood T cell repertoires in COVID-19. The germline V gene has CDR1 SNHLY and CDR2 FYNNEI. This CDR3 comprises 15 residues. The V and J ends lost 4 bases and 0 bases respectively, with 12 bases between them. The protocol was immunoSEQ multiplex PCR, while the TCRdb copy is restricted to in-frame clones and leaves out a portion. This table has around 30,000 clones, more than 60% appearing once. This chain connects TRBV2 to TRBJ1-1; no clear D gene. The sequenced material came from peripheral blood. The sequence was obtained from an elderly man with active or convalescent COVID-19. The CDR3 here is CASSVVSRLNTEAFF. Here the CDR3 DNA reads TGTGCCAGCAGTGTGGTTTCGCGGCTGAACACTGAAGCTTTCTTT.